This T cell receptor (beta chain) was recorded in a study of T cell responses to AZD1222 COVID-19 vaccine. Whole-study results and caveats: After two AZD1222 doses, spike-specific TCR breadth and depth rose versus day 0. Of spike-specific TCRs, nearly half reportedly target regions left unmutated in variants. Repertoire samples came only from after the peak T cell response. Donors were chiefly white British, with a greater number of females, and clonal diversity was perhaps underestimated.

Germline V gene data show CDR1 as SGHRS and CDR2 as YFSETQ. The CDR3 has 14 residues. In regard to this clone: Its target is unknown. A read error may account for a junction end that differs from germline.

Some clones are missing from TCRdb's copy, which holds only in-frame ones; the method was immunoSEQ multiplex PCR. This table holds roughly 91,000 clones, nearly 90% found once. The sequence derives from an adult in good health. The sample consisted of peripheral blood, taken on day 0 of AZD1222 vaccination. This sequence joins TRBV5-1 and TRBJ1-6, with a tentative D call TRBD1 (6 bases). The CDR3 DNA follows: TGTGCCAGCAGCTGGGGGGGCTCTAATTCACCCCTCCACTTT. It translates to CASSWGGSNSPLHF.